These T cell receptor beta chains were read from a single sample in a study of blood T cell repertoires in COVID-19. Sequencing used immunoSEQ multiplex PCR; TCRdb keeps in-frame clones, though not all of them. The sample lists about 220,000 clones, roughly 82% occurring once. Sequencing was carried out using peripheral blood. These TCRs come from a man in his forties or fifties with active or convalescent COVID-19. Both conserved end residues are part of each CDR3. Each record gives: D gene, V gene, clone size, J gene, CDR3 DNA, CDR3 protein. D genes are given only for firm matches. Not all rows give a size; the values are once, few, many and, for expanded clones, a class.

d_gene: TRBD2
v_gene: TRBV7-3
abundance: .
j_gene: TRBJ2-1
CDR3nt: TGTGCCAGCCACGCCGATCGGCGGGAGGGCAAGCAGTTCTTC
CDR3aa: CASHADRREGKQFF

d_gene: TRBD2
v_gene: TRBV7-2
abundance: .
j_gene: TRBJ2-5
CDR3nt: TGTGCCAGCAGCTTACCGGGACTAGCGGGAGCGACCCAGTACTTC
CDR3aa: CASSLPGLAGATQYF

d_gene: .
v_gene: TRBV7-9
abundance: .
j_gene: TRBJ1-1
CDR3nt: TGTGCCAGCAGCTCCCAGGTGAACACTGAAGCTTTCTTT
CDR3aa: CASSSQVNTEAFF

d_gene: .
v_gene: TRBV7-6
abundance: .
j_gene: TRBJ1-3
CDR3nt: TGTGCCAGCAGCCCGGCCGGGGACTCTGGAAACACCATATATTTT
CDR3aa: CASSPAGDSGNTIYF

d_gene: .
v_gene: TRBV9
abundance: .
j_gene: TRBJ2-5
CDR3nt: TGTGCCAGCAGCGTAGCAGGGCTCAAAGAGACCCAGTACTTC
CDR3aa: CASSVAGLKETQYF

d_gene: .
v_gene: TRBV12-3/TRBV12-4
abundance: few
j_gene: TRBJ2-4
CDR3nt: TGTGCCAGCAGTTTTGGGAGTTTTCAGTACTTC
CDR3aa: CASSFGSFQYF

d_gene: .
v_gene: TRBV6-2/TRBV6-3
abundance: few
j_gene: TRBJ1-2
CDR3nt: TGTGCCAGCAGTTTATCACGCGGCTATGGCTACACCTTC
CDR3aa: CASSLSRGYGYTF

d_gene: .
v_gene: TRBV19
abundance: .
j_gene: TRBJ2-5
CDR3nt: TGTGCCAGTAGTGAAGTAGGTGGGCCGGCAGAGACCCAGTACTTC
CDR3aa: CASSEVGGPAETQYF

d_gene: .
v_gene: TRBV7-8
abundance: .
j_gene: TRBJ1-1
CDR3nt: TGTGCCAGCAGCCTGCCCAGAATGGACAGTTTGATGAACACTGAAGCTTTCTTT
CDR3aa: CASSLPRMDSLMNTEAFF

d_gene: .
v_gene: TRBV5-6
abundance: once
j_gene: TRBJ2-5
CDR3nt: TGTGCCAGCAGCTCGGGACTCCGGTACCAAGAGACCCAGTACTTC
CDR3aa: CASSSGLRYQETQYF

d_gene: TRBD2
v_gene: TRBV5-1
abundance: .
j_gene: TRBJ2-5
CDR3nt: TGCGCCAGCATGGAGGCGGGAGATCGGGAGACCCAGTACTTC
CDR3aa: CASMEAGDRETQYF

d_gene: .
v_gene: TRBV2
abundance: .
j_gene: TRBJ2-3
CDR3nt: TGTGCCAGCAGGAGCCCACTGCACACAGATACGCAGTATTTT
CDR3aa: CASRSPLHTDTQYF

d_gene: TRBD1
v_gene: TRBV6-5
abundance: .
j_gene: TRBJ1-4
CDR3nt: TGTGCCAGCAGTTCCCGGACAGGGGATAATGAAAAACTGTTTTTT
CDR3aa: CASSSRTGDNEKLFF

d_gene: .
v_gene: TRBV14
abundance: .
j_gene: TRBJ1-6
CDR3nt: TGTGCCAGCAGCCAGCAGGGCTATAATTCACCCCTCCACTTT
CDR3aa: CASSQQGYNSPLHF

d_gene: .
v_gene: TRBV7-6
abundance: .
j_gene: TRBJ2-3
CDR3nt: TGTGCCAGCAGCTCAACATTAACAGGGGGGGGATATCAAAGGCAGTATTTT
CDR3aa: CASSSTLTGGGYQRQYF

d_gene: .
v_gene: TRBV3-1/TRBV3-2
abundance: .
j_gene: TRBJ1-6
CDR3nt: TGTGCCAGCAGCCATTGGACAGCGGATAATTCACCCCTCCACTTT
CDR3aa: CASSHWTADNSPLHF

d_gene: .
v_gene: TRBV4-1
abundance: .
j_gene: TRBJ1-2
CDR3nt: TGCGCCAGCAGCCAAGACGGCGAGGCCTATGGCTACACCTTC
CDR3aa: CASSQDGEAYGYTF

d_gene: TRBD1
v_gene: TRBV6-6
abundance: .
j_gene: TRBJ1-2
CDR3nt: TGTGCCAGCAGTCGATCGACAGGGCAGCTCACCTTC
CDR3aa: CASSRSTGQLTF

d_gene: .
v_gene: TRBV12-3/TRBV12-4
abundance: .
j_gene: TRBJ2-1
CDR3nt: TGTGCCAGCAGTTTGGATAGCACTGAGCAGTTCTTC
CDR3aa: CASSLDSTEQFF

d_gene: TRBD2
v_gene: TRBV18
abundance: .
j_gene: TRBJ2-3
CDR3nt: TGTGCCAGCTCACCGACCGGGACTAGCCACGGAGGAGATACGCAGTATTTT
CDR3aa: CASSPTGTSHGGDTQYF